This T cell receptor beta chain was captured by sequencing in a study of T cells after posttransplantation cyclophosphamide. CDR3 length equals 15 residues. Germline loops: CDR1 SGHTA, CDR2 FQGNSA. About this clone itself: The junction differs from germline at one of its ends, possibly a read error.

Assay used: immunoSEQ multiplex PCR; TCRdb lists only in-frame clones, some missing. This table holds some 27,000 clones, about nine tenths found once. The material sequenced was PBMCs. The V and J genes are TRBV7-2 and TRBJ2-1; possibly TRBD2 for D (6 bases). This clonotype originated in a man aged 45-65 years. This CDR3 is CASSLASSSYNEQFF. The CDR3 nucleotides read TGTGCCAGCAGCCTAGCGTCCAGCTCCTACAATGAGCAGTTCTTC.